The 28 T cell receptor beta chains presented below share a single source sample, sequenced in a study of T cell repertoires in cytomegalovirus infection. Using its own MiXCR run on the reads, TCRdb lists one record per CDR3 protein. The sample shows approximately 190,000 distinct CDR3 sequences, about a tenth of them seen only once. Material: PBMCs. All receptors come from a human donor in good health (CMV status not recorded). Some clones in this sample may be carry-over from other donors' samples.

This clonotype was recorded at least ten times. The V gene is TRBV19, the J gene TRBJ2-3; 7 bases match TRBD2. The CDR3 loop spans 17 amino acids. V lost 5 bases to trimming and J lost 2 bases; unmatched junction nucleotides: 13. The germline V gene encodes CDR1 LNHDA and CDR2 SQIVND (reference sequence). CDR3 coding DNA: TGTGCCAGTAGTCCGGATCCTAGCGGCGCAATCACAGATACGCAGTATTTT. This sequence encodes CASSPDPSGAITDTQYF.

This clonotype was counted ten times or more. J is TRBJ1-1 and V is TRBV7-8, with D perhaps TRBD1 (5 bases). Germline V gives CDR1 SGHVS, CDR2 FQNEAQ. Trimming stripped 1 base from V and 1 base from J, with 13 bases between. CDR3 length: 16 amino acids. The CDR3 loop is CASSLGFQGSNTEAFF. CDR3 nucleotide sequence: TGTGCCAGCAGCTTAGGTTTTCAGGGTTCGAACACTGAAGCTTTCTTT.

This clonotype was recorded many times. The CDR3 region is CASSMGSDNSPLHF. The CDR3 nucleotides are TGTGCCAGTAGTATGGGTTCGGACAATTCACCCCTCCACTTT. This chain connects TRBV19 to TRBJ1-6, with D unclear. This CDR3 is 14 amino acids long. Trimming removed 3 bases from V and 7 bases from J, with 10 bases in between. Germline V lookup: CDR1 LNHDA, CDR2 SQIVND (reference sequence). The variable domain in full, with the rest retrieved from reference TRBV19 and TRBJ1-6, is DGGITQSPKYLFRKEGQNVTLSCEQNLNHDAMYWYRQDPGQGLRLIYYSQIVNDFQKGDIAEGYSVSREKKESFPLTVTSAQKNPTAFYLCASSMGSDNSPLHFGNGTRLTVT.

This clonotype has a count of ten or more. V usage is TRBV19 and J usage is TRBJ1-2, with TRBD1 matching 7 bases. Losses at the gene ends were 3 bases for V and 2 bases for J; bases not matched to a gene: 6. In germline, CDR1 is LNHDA, CDR2 SQIVND (reference sequence). The CDR3 has 15 residues. Written as DNA, the CDR3 is TGTGCCAGTAGTATCCGGGACAGTCAAAACTATGGCTACACCTTC. Translation: CASSIRDSQNYGYTF. Full variable domain (remainder filled in from reference TRBV19 and TRBJ1-2): DGGITQSPKYLFRKEGQNVTLSCEQNLNHDAMYWYRQDPGQGLRLIYYSQIVNDFQKGDIAEGYSVSREKKESFPLTVTSAQKNPTAFYLCASSIRDSQNYGYTFGSGTRLTVV.

The chain is built from TRBV30 and TRBJ2-1; 8 bases match TRBD1. The J segment lost 4 bases and the V segment lost 3 bases, leaving 8 bases of the junction unmatched. Germline CDR1 and CDR2: GTSNPN and SVGIG (reference sequence). This CDR3 is 15 amino acids long. In nucleotides, the CDR3 is TGTGCCTGGAGCCATGAGGACAGGGTGTACAATGAGCAGTTCTTC. It yields the protein CAWSHEDRVYNEQFF.

V usage is TRBV20-1 and J usage is TRBJ2-7, with 9 bases aligning to TRBD1. Germline V gene data show CDR1 as DFQATT and CDR2 as SNEGSKA (reference sequence). V shed 2 bases and J 9 bases; nucleotides not matched to a gene: 8. The CDR3 is made up of 13 amino acids. CDR3 sequence reads: CSARPGQGMGQYF. CDR3 DNA sequence: TGCAGTGCTAGACCGGGACAGGGAATGGGGCAGTACTTC.

This clonotype was seen many times. The rearrangement uses TRBV10-3 and TRBJ1-2; no firm D call. Looked up from germline, CDR1 is ENHRY and CDR2 is SYGVKD. This CDR3 has 12 amino acids. V dropped 6 bases and J dropped 8 bases, with 13 bases sitting between them. CDR3 coding DNA: TGTGCCATCAGCCCAGACGTAGAGGGCTACACCTTC. It is translated as CAISPDVEGYTF.

By its share, this clonotype is medium-sized (0.01 to 0.1%). V usage is TRBV6-5 and J usage is TRBJ2-1; 9 bases are a match to TRBD2. V lost 1 base to trimming and J lost 7 bases; unmatched junction nucleotides: 5. This CDR3 has 15 amino acids. Germline V gene lookup returns CDR1 MNHEY and CDR2 SVGAGI. CDR3 region: CASSYFGSGGNEQFF. Written as DNA, the CDR3 is TGTGCCAGCAGTTACTTTGGCAGCGGGGGGAATGAGCAGTTCTTC.

Many counts were recorded for this clonotype. The junction departs from the called germline gene at one end, perhaps through a read error. The chain recombines TRBV7-3 with TRBJ2-6; D unclear. The CDR3 loop spans 15 amino acids. The germline V gene has CDR1 SGHTA and CDR2 FQGTGA. CDR3 DNA sequence: TGTGCCAGCAGCATAACAAACTCTGGGGCCAACGTCCTGACTTTC. Its protein product is CASSITNSGANVLTF.

This clonotype appeared many times. V gene TRBV7-2 combines with J gene TRBJ2-2; D remains ambiguous. This CDR3 contains 13 residues. The germline V and J ends were trimmed by 5 bases and 6 bases, with 10 bases remaining between them. Germline V gives CDR1 SGHTA, CDR2 FQGNSA. The CDR3 spells CASSRDLAGELFF. DNA of the CDR3: TGTGCCAGCAGCCGCGACTTAGCCGGGGAGCTGTTTTTT.

This clonotype has a handful of counts. The chain links TRBV29-1 to TRBJ1-2, with 9 bases aligning to TRBD1. This CDR3 is 13 amino acids long. The germline gives CDR1 SQVTM, CDR2 ANQGSEA. The J segment lost 8 bases and the V segment lost 7 bases, leaving 11 bases of the junction unmatched. CDR3 loop: CSAVQGADKGYTF. For the CDR3, the DNA is TGCAGCGCCGTACAGGGGGCAGACAAAGGCTACACCTTC.

The J gene is TRBJ2-1, the V gene TRBV25-1; D remains unclear. This CDR3 region has 13 residues. V lost 5 bases, J lost 13 bases, and 18 bases lay in between. Germline V gene data show CDR1 as MGHDK and CDR2 as SYGVNS. The CDR3, as DNA: TGTGCCAGCAGTACCCCGCAGGCGGCGAACCAGTTCTTC. It specifies CASSTPQAANQFF.

This clonotype was observed many times. J is TRBJ2-7 and V is TRBV11-2, with 9 bases that match TRBD1. The V gene end was trimmed by 5 bases and the J gene end by 3 bases; junction bases not matched to a gene: 11. In germline, CDR1 is SGHAT, CDR2 FQNNGV. The CDR3 contains 16 residues. Written as DNA, the CDR3 is TGTGCCAGCAGCAAGATTCCGGGACAGGGACACTACGAGCAGTACTTC. It encodes CASSKIPGQGHYEQYF. Filled out from reference TRBV11-2 and TRBJ2-7, the complete variable domain reads EAGVAQSPRYKIIEKRQSVAFWCNPISGHATLYWYQQILGQGPKLLIQFQNNGVVDDSQLPKDRFSAERLKGVDSTLKIQPAKLEDSAVYLCASSKIPGQGHYEQYFGPGTRLTVT.

The chain links TRBV29-1 to TRBJ1-2; 7 bases are a match to TRBD1. The germline V gene has CDR1 SQVTM and CDR2 ANQGSEA. The V segment lost 5 bases and the J segment 4 bases; nucleotides outside the gene matches: 4. The CDR3 runs 12 residues. CDR3 nucleotides: TGCAGCGTTCGGGGACAGATCTATGGCTACACCTTC. Translation: CSVRGQIYGYTF. The full variable domain, completed using reference TRBV29-1 and TRBJ1-2, is SAVISQKPSRDICQRGTSLTIQCQVDSQVTMMFWYRQQPGQSLTLIATANQGSEATYESGFVIDKFPISRPNLTFSTLTVSNMSPEDSSIYLCSVRGQIYGYTFGSGTRLTVV.

This clonotype turned up a few times. J is TRBJ2-7 and V is TRBV7-9; 9 positions match TRBD2. This CDR3 is 15 amino acids long. Trimming at V came to 5 bases and at J to 2 bases, leaving 7 bases not matched to a gene. The V gene's germline CDR1 is SEHNR and CDR2 FQNEAQ (reference sequence). Here the CDR3 reads CASSRLAEGTYEQYF. CDR3 bases: TGTGCCAGCAGCCGACTAGCGGAGGGAACCTACGAGCAGTACTTC.

The rearrangement uses TRBV5-1 and TRBJ2-2, with D perhaps TRBD1 (5 bases). With 7 bases removed from V and 2 bases from J, the gap between germline ends came to 15 bases. The V gene's germline CDR1 is SGHRS and CDR2 YFSETQ. The CDR3 has 15 residues. The CDR3 sequence: CASSRGGSNTGELFF. CDR3 DNA sequence: TGCGCCAGCTCAAGGGGCGGAAGTAACACCGGGGAGCTGTTTTTT.

This clonotype was detected ten times or more. V usage is TRBV5-4 and J usage is TRBJ2-7; D tentatively reads TRBD1 or TRBD2 (5 bases each). Germline CDR1 is SGHNT and CDR2 is YYREEE (reference sequence). The CDR3 spans 12 residues. V was pared by 9 bases and J by 0 bases, with 10 bases between. CDR3 sequence: CATRDDSYEQYF. CDR3 DNA: TGTGCCACCCGGGACGACTCCTACGAGCAGTACTTC.

The chain employs TRBV29-1 and TRBJ2-7, with D tentatively TRBD1 or TRBD2 (5 bases each). Germline CDR1 and CDR2: SQVTM and ANQGSEA. The CDR3 is made up of 13 amino acids. Trimming removed 4 bases at V and 3 bases at J, with 13 bases between. CDR3 coding DNA: TGCAGCGTTGGACCAAAGGGGAGCTACGAGCAGTACTTC. Protein product: CSVGPKGSYEQYF.

The sample holds many counts of this clonotype. The chain has TRBV7-2 and TRBJ2-7; 7 nucleotides agree with TRBD2. In germline, CDR1 is SGHTA, CDR2 FQGNSA. Germline trimming cut 5 bases from V and 3 bases from J; bases unmatched to any gene: 4. CDR3 size: 13 residues. The CDR3 loop reads CASSPRGDYEQYF. DNA of the CDR3: TGTGCCAGCAGCCCCCGGGGGGACTACGAGCAGTACTTC.

In its sample, this clonotype was seen many times. This rearrangement joins TRBV12-3 or TRBV12-4 to TRBJ1-5; D might be TRBD1 (5 bases). The CDR3 spans 14 residues. The V end was cut by 2 bases, the J end by 1 base, with 6 bases between. In DNA, the CDR3 is TGTGCCAGCAGTTTACCAGGGAGCAATCAGCCCCAGCATTTT. Translating it yields CASSLPGSNQPQHF.

This clonotype has a count of ten or more. This chain connects TRBV19 to TRBJ1-5; 9 nucleotides match TRBD1. This CDR3 region has 15 residues. V trimming: 9 bases; J trimming: 2 bases; junction bases outside the gene matches: 8. CDR1 LNHDA and CDR2 SQIVND come from the germline V gene (reference sequence). CDR3 sequence (DNA): TGTGCCAGCGAGAGGGACAGGGTCGGCAATCAGCCCCAGCATTTT. This translates into CASERDRVGNQPQHF.

This clonotype has more than one count but fewer than ten. The V and J genes are TRBV7-8 and TRBJ2-2; 9 bases fit TRBD2. Germline V gives CDR1 SGHVS, CDR2 FQNEAQ. The J segment lost 6 bases and the V segment lost 5 bases, leaving 10 bases of the junction unmatched. The CDR3 spans 16 residues. CDR3 DNA: TGTGCCAGCAGCCCCTTGGCGGGAGGGTCATCCGGGGAGCTGTTTTTT. Its translation: CASSPLAGGSSGELFF.

In its sample, this clonotype was seen many times. The J gene is TRBJ1-1, the V gene TRBV7-2; TRBD1 matches at 9 bases. The CDR3 extends over 16 amino acids. V lost 6 bases and J lost 1; bases outside the gene matches: 9. Germline V gene lookup returns CDR1 SGHTA and CDR2 FQGNSA. As DNA, the CDR3 is TGTGCCAGCAGAGACCGGGACAGGGCCGGGAACACTGAAGCTTTCTTT. This codes for CASRDRDRAGNTEAFF.

This sequence joins TRBV5-6 and TRBJ2-7, with D possibly matching TRBD2 (6 bases). The CDR3 spans 15 residues. In germline, CDR1 is SGHDT, CDR2 YYEEEE. Trimming took 1 base from V and 5 from J, leaving 16 bases between them. CDR3 region: CASSLYGTLADEQYF. The CDR3 DNA follows: TGTGCCAGCAGCTTGTACGGGACTCTAGCAGACGAGCAGTACTTC.

The chain's CDR3 is CASSLAPAGPLHF. The DNA of the CDR3 is TGTGCCAGCAGTTTAGCCCCCGCTGGACCCCTCCACTTT. V gene TRBV12-3 or TRBV12-4 combines with J gene TRBJ1-6, with no clear D. Between the trimmed V and J ends, which lost 0 bases and 12 bases, there was a span of 9 bases. The CDR3 is 13 amino acids.

This clonotype showed up just a few times. The gene calls are TRBV28 and TRBJ2-7; unclear D gene. The CDR3 consists of 14 residues. Trimming removed 7 bases from V and 3 bases from J, with 16 bases in between. Germline assignment: CDR1 MDHEN and CDR2 SYDVKM. Here the CDR3 DNA reads TGTGCCAGCAATCAATTTGCCACTGTCTACGAGCAGTACTTC. The encoded protein is CASNQFATVYEQYF.

A few counts support this clonotype. The chain combines TRBV19 with TRBJ1-2; TRBD1 is a possible D gene (6 bases). CDR1 is LNHDA and CDR2 is SQIVND in the germline V gene (reference sequence). The CDR3 covers 15 residues. V lost 5 bases and J lost 0, with 13 bases in between. The CDR3 DNA reads as TGTGCCAGTAGTCGAGTGGGACAAGCTAACTATGGCTACACCTTC. Amino acid sequence: CASSRVGQANYGYTF.

This clonotype was counted ten times or more. The rearrangement uses TRBV5-1 and TRBJ2-5; 13 positions match TRBD2. The CDR3 runs 17 residues. Per the germline V gene, CDR1 is SGHRS and CDR2 is YFSETQ. V shed 0 bases, J shed 8 bases, and the junction held 10 bases outside the gene matches. The CDR3 spells CASSLGLAGGQQGTQYF. The CDR3 bases are TGCGCCAGCAGCTTGGGACTAGCGGGAGGACAACAAGGAACCCAGTACTTC.